This is a list of T cell receptor beta chains from one sample in a study of blood T cell repertoires in COVID-19. The data were produced by immunoSEQ multiplex PCR, yet TCRdb's version contains in-frame clones alone and is incomplete. The data show tens of thousands of clones, about 74% seen once. Sequencing was done on a sample of peripheral blood. These receptor sequences come from a man in his sixties or seventies with COVID-19, enrolled during active disease. Both conserved end residues are part of each CDR3. The D gene is left open where the match is weak. The listing skips clone size in some rows; elsewhere it reads once, few, many or a size class.

j_gene: TRBJ2-7; v_gene: TRBV7-8; abundance: -; d_gene: -; CDR3aa: CASSLRWGGSGTYEQYF; CDR3nt: TGTGCCAGCAGCCTAAGGTGGGGAGGTAGCGGAACCTACGAGCAGTACTTC
j_gene: TRBJ1-2; v_gene: TRBV3-1/TRBV3-2; abundance: -; d_gene: TRBD1; CDR3aa: CASGQGDYGYTF; CDR3nt: TGTGCCAGCGGACAGGGGGACTATGGCTACACCTTC
j_gene: TRBJ1-1; v_gene: TRBV29-1; abundance: -; d_gene: -; CDR3aa: CSAFTSNTEAFF; CDR3nt: TGCAGCGCTTTCACTTCTAACACTGAAGCTTTCTTT
j_gene: TRBJ2-3; v_gene: TRBV5-4; abundance: -; d_gene: -; CDR3aa: CASSLAGPDTQYF; CDR3nt: TGTGCCAGCAGCTTGGCTGGCCCAGATACGCAGTATTTT
j_gene: TRBJ1-5; v_gene: TRBV3-1/TRBV3-2; abundance: -; d_gene: -; CDR3aa: CASSQESGPNQPQHF; CDR3nt: TGTGCCAGCAGCCAAGAATCAGGGCCCAATCAGCCCCAGCATTTT
j_gene: TRBJ2-1; v_gene: TRBV9; abundance: -; d_gene: TRBD1; CDR3aa: CASSVDPGQGLLTDNEQFF; CDR3nt: TGTGCCAGCAGCGTAGATCCGGGACAGGGACTCTTGACCGACAATGAGCAGTTCTTC
j_gene: TRBJ2-1; v_gene: TRBV3-1/TRBV3-2; abundance: -; d_gene: -; CDR3aa: CASRHSGQGWFF; CDR3nt: TGTGCCAGCAGGCACAGCGGGCAGGGCTGGTTCTTC
j_gene: TRBJ2-6; v_gene: TRBV7-9; abundance: -; d_gene: -; CDR3aa: CASSLFPSGANVLTF; CDR3nt: TGTGCCAGCAGTCTTTTCCCTTCTGGGGCCAACGTCCTGACTTTC
j_gene: TRBJ2-5; v_gene: TRBV30; abundance: few; d_gene: -; CDR3aa: CAWSPGYETQYF; CDR3nt: TGTGCCTGGAGTCCGGGGTACGAGACCCAGTACTTC
j_gene: TRBJ2-3; v_gene: TRBV5-6; abundance: -; d_gene: -; CDR3aa: CASGDSGSTDTQYF; CDR3nt: TGTGCCAGCGGTGACAGCGGGTCCACAGATACGCAGTATTTT
j_gene: TRBJ1-1; v_gene: TRBV2; abundance: -; d_gene: TRBD1; CDR3aa: CASSRQGAGNTEAFF; CDR3nt: TGTGCCAGCAGCCGACAGGGGGCGGGGAACACTGAAGCTTTCTTT
j_gene: TRBJ2-1; v_gene: TRBV3-1/TRBV3-2; abundance: -; d_gene: TRBD2; CDR3aa: CASSQVAGSSYNEQFF; CDR3nt: TGTGCCAGCAGCCAAGTAGCGGGGAGCTCCTACAATGAGCAGTTCTTC
j_gene: TRBJ1-6; v_gene: TRBV2; abundance: few; d_gene: -; CDR3aa: CAGLRESSYNSPLHF; CDR3nt: TGTGCCGGACTCCGAGAGAGCTCCTATAATTCACCCCTCCACTTT
j_gene: TRBJ1-5; v_gene: TRBV28; abundance: -; d_gene: TRBD1; CDR3aa: CASSSGQGFQPQHF; CDR3nt: TGTGCCAGCAGTTCGGGACAGGGGTTCCAGCCCCAGCATTTT
j_gene: TRBJ2-7; v_gene: TRBV5-4; abundance: -; d_gene: -; CDR3aa: CASSLPVEPKEQYF; CDR3nt: TGTGCCAGCAGCTTGCCGGTAGAGCCTAAGGAGCAGTACTTC
j_gene: TRBJ2-5; v_gene: TRBV6-5; abundance: -; d_gene: -; CDR3aa: CASSYPGGGETQYF; CDR3nt: TGTGCCAGCAGTTACCCCGGTGGCGGTGAGACCCAGTACTTC
j_gene: TRBJ1-3; v_gene: TRBV14; abundance: -; d_gene: -; CDR3aa: CASSRRSTGNTIYF; CDR3nt: TGTGCCAGCAGTCGGAGATCAACTGGAAACACCATATATTTT
j_gene: TRBJ2-3; v_gene: TRBV7-3; abundance: -; d_gene: TRBD2; CDR3aa: CASSMGIAGTTDTQYF; CDR3nt: TGTGCCAGCAGCATGGGGATAGCGGGGACCACAGATACGCAGTATTTT
j_gene: TRBJ1-2; v_gene: TRBV2; abundance: once; d_gene: TRBD1; CDR3aa: CASSLPGQGARRGYTF; CDR3nt: TGTGCCAGCAGCCTGCCGGGACAGGGGGCGCGGAGGGGCTACACCTTC
j_gene: TRBJ2-7; v_gene: TRBV28; abundance: once; d_gene: TRBD1; CDR3aa: CASSWTQGDEQYF; CDR3nt: TGTGCCAGCAGTTGGACCCAGGGGGACGAGCAGTACTTC
j_gene: TRBJ2-5; v_gene: TRBV7-2; abundance: -; d_gene: -; CDR3aa: CASSLNWQQETQYF; CDR3nt: TGTGCCAGCAGCTTAAATTGGCAGCAAGAGACCCAGTACTTC
j_gene: TRBJ1-5; v_gene: TRBV2; abundance: once; d_gene: -; CDR3aa: CASSVYSNQPQHF; CDR3nt: TGTGCCAGCAGTGTTTATAGCAATCAGCCCCAGCATTTT
j_gene: TRBJ1-4; v_gene: TRBV5-1; abundance: -; d_gene: -; CDR3aa: CASSSQLGSEKLFF; CDR3nt: TGCGCCAGCAGCTCACAACTAGGAAGCGAAAAACTGTTTTTT
j_gene: TRBJ2-7; v_gene: TRBV14; abundance: -; d_gene: TRBD1; CDR3aa: CASSHSQGIYEQYF; CDR3nt: TGTGCCAGCAGCCACTCACAGGGGATCTACGAGCAGTACTTC
j_gene: TRBJ2-6; v_gene: TRBV3-1/TRBV3-2; abundance: -; d_gene: -; CDR3aa: CASSQLWASRAVSGANVLTF; CDR3nt: TGTGCCAGCAGCCAGCTATGGGCCAGCAGGGCAGTTTCCGGGGCCAACGTCCTGACTTTC
j_gene: TRBJ1-4; v_gene: TRBV5-1; abundance: -; d_gene: TRBD1; CDR3aa: CASSWTGTNEKLFF; CDR3nt: TGCGCCAGCAGCTGGACAGGGACTAATGAAAAACTGTTTTTT